The next 19 T cell receptor beta chains were all read from a single sample in a study of T cell changes during pregnancy in multiple sclerosis. Produced via immunoSEQ multiplex PCR; TCRdb's table is partial and in-frame only. The sample lists about 75,000 clones, approximately 88% occurring once. The source material was peripheral blood, sampled in the first trimester of pregnancy. These receptors all stem from a female donor in good health, enrolled as a control in a pregnancy study.

In its sample, this clone was seen many times. The rearrangement links TRBV2 to TRBJ1-3; no clear D. The CDR3 is 15 residues long. Trimming pared 6 bases from V and 0 bases from J, leaving 12 bases between. Germline V gene sequence: CDR1 SNHLY, CDR2 FYNNEI. CDR3 residues: CASRSGLFSGNTIYF. The CDR3 DNA sequence: TGTGCCAGCAGATCTGGACTTTTCTCTGGAAACACCATATATTTT.

This clone is a singleton in its sample. The chain is built from TRBV5-1 and TRBJ2-3; TRBD2 matches at 9 bases. V dropped 7 bases and J dropped 5; count of bases not matched to a gene: 11. The CDR3 loop spans 15 amino acids. CDR1 and CDR2 from the germline V gene are SGHRS and YFSETQ. The DNA for the CDR3 is TGCGCCAGCGGGGCGGGAGGGCCCTCTGGAGATACGCAGTATTTT. Protein: CASGAGGPSGDTQYF.

This clone was seen a single time. The rearrangement links TRBV18 to TRBJ2-5; maybe TRBD2 (6 bases). Germline values: CDR1 KGHSH, CDR2 LQKENI. V was pared by 2 bases and J by 1 base, with 8 bases between. This CDR3 contains 14 residues. The CDR3 spells CASSPTGGQETQYF. CDR3 DNA: TGTGCCAGCTCACCAACCGGGGGCCAAGAGACCCAGTACTTC. The full variable domain, its missing parts supplied by reference TRBV18 and TRBJ2-5, is NAGVMQNPRHLVRRRGQEARLRCSPMKGHSHVYWYRQLPEEGLKFMVYLQKENIIDESGMPKERFSAEFPKEGPSILRIQQVVRGDSAAYFCASSPTGGQETQYFGPGTRLLVL.

This clone has only a few counts. This chain uses TRBV19 with TRBJ2-1; tentatively, D is TRBD1 (6 bases). V lost 10 bases to trimming and J lost 2 bases, with 15 bases between them. Germline CDR1 is LNHDA and CDR2 is SQIVND (reference sequence). The CDR3 consists of 14 residues. The chain's CDR3 is CATKAGAAYNEQFF. The CDR3 nucleotides read TGTGCCACCAAGGCAGGGGCCGCCTACAATGAGCAGTTCTTC.

V usage is TRBV7-9 and J usage is TRBJ1-3, with D maybe TRBD1 (5 bases). The V gene's germline CDR1 is SEHNR and CDR2 FQNEAQ (reference sequence). Trimming left V 8 bases short and J 4 bases short, with 9 bases between. This CDR3 has 12 amino acids. The CDR3 sequence: CASPTEGNTIYF. Written as DNA, the CDR3 is TGTGCCAGCCCGACAGAAGGAAACACCATATATTTT.

The chain has TRBV7-9 and TRBJ1-5, with TRBD1 matching over 10 bases. Germline lookup yields CDR1 SEHNR and CDR2 FQNEAQ (reference sequence). CDR3 length: 16 amino acids. The V and J ends lost 1 base and 6 bases, in that order; junction bases with no gene match: 6. The CDR3 spells CASSLGSGTGVQPQHF. The CDR3 DNA is TGTGCCAGCAGCTTAGGTTCTGGGACAGGGGTTCAGCCCCAGCATTTT.

The V gene is TRBV9, the J gene TRBJ2-3; D gene ambiguous. Germline assignment: CDR1 SGDLS and CDR2 YYNGEE. V was trimmed by 2 bases and J by 6 bases, leaving 10 bases between them. This CDR3 is built from 13 residues. Here the CDR3 reads CASSVARLDTQYF. CDR3 in DNA: TGTGCCAGCAGCGTCGCTAGATTGGATACGCAGTATTTT.

The chain is built from TRBV5-8 and TRBJ1-5; D is uncertain. V dropped 4 bases and J dropped 0 bases, with 14 bases sitting between them. Germline V lookup: CDR1 SGHTS, CDR2 YDEGEE. This CDR3 contains 16 residues. The CDR3 protein is CASSLRGGSSNQPQHF. The CDR3 nucleotides read TGTGCCAGCAGCCTACGTGGAGGGAGTAGCAATCAGCCCCAGCATTTT.

V gene TRBV6-4 combines with J gene TRBJ1-3; weak D call: TRBD1 (6 bases). V was pared by 2 bases and J by 4 bases, with 24 bases between. Looked up from germline, CDR1 is MRHNA and CDR2 is SNTAGT. The CDR3 extends over 19 amino acids. CDR3 residues: CASSDPRTATPGEGNTIYF. As DNA, the CDR3 is TGTGCCAGCAGTGACCCGAGGACAGCCACCCCCGGGGAAGGAAACACCATATATTTT.

V and J are TRBV6-1 and TRBJ2-7; D not certain. V lost 7 bases and J 3 bases, leaving 13 bases between the germline ends. Germline-derived CDR1 and CDR2 are MNHNS and SASEGT. This CDR3 has 13 residues. CDR3 protein: CASKHYSLYEQYF. CDR3 nucleotide sequence: TGTGCCAGCAAGCATTATTCCCTCTACGAGCAGTACTTC.

The genes are TRBV7-8 and TRBJ2-1, with a possible D match to TRBD1 (6 bases). The CDR3 extends over 15 amino acids. Per germline, CDR1 SGHVS and CDR2 FQNEAQ. V lost 6 bases and J 1 base, leaving 13 bases between the germline ends. CDR3 region: CASRLRTDSYNEQFF. The CDR3, as DNA: TGTGCCAGCAGACTCCGGACAGATTCCTACAATGAGCAGTTCTTC.

The genes are TRBV28 and TRBJ1-5; D is possibly TRBD1 (5 bases). This CDR3 is 14 amino acids long. Germline-derived CDR1 and CDR2 are MDHEN and SYDVKM. V was cut by 6 bases and J by 8 bases, with 17 bases left in between. CDR3 sequence reads: CASRQVPPGEPQHF. CDR3 sequence (DNA): TGTGCCAGCAGACAGGTGCCCCCGGGGGAGCCCCAGCATTTT.

Only one count was recorded for this clone. The V gene is TRBV4-3, the J gene TRBJ2-1, with TRBD2 matching 8 bases. The CDR3 sequence is 15 residues long. CDR1 is LGHNA and CDR2 is YSLEER in the germline V gene. The V and J ends lost 3 bases and 3 bases, in that order; junction bases with no gene match: 4. The CDR3 reads CASSQSGGRYNEQFF. The CDR3 DNA sequence: TGCGCCAGCAGCCAGAGCGGGGGCCGCTACAATGAGCAGTTCTTC.

V usage is TRBV6-6 and J usage is TRBJ1-1; D remains unclear. Germline values: CDR1 MNHNY, CDR2 SVGAGI (reference sequence). The CDR3 loop spans 13 amino acids. V was trimmed by 4 bases and J by 4 bases, leaving 10 bases between them. DNA of the CDR3: TGTGCCAGCAGTTTAAAGAGAACCACTGAAGCTTTCTTT. The encoded protein is CASSLKRTTEAFF.

The chain uses TRBV10-1 and TRBJ2-1; 10 bases fit TRBD2. Germline CDR1 reads WNHNN; CDR2 reads SYGVQD (reference sequence). Unmatched junction bases numbered 7, after V lost 2 bases and J lost 9 bases. The CDR3 is 15 residues long. CDR3 DNA sequence: TGCGCCAGCAGTGAGAGCGGGGGGGGGTTCGGTGAGCAGTTCTTC. Amino acid sequence: CASSESGGGFGEQFF.

V usage is TRBV6-5 and J usage is TRBJ2-4, with 7 bases aligning to TRBD1. The germline CDR1 and CDR2 sequences are MNHEY and SVGAGI. This CDR3 has 14 residues. Unmatched junction bases numbered 5, after V lost 8 bases and J lost 1 base. The CDR3 coding sequence is TGTGCCAGCCAACTCAGGGGGGCCAAAAACATTCAGTACTTC. This sequence encodes CASQLRGAKNIQYF.

This chain uses TRBV15 with TRBJ1-2; D perhaps matches TRBD1 (5 bases). Trimming stripped 5 bases from V and 9 bases from J, with 19 bases between. The CDR3 runs 14 residues. Looked up from germline, CDR1 is LNHNV and CDR2 is YYDKDF (reference sequence). The CDR3 loop is CATSRRTDSNSYTF. The DNA of the CDR3 is TGTGCCACCAGCCGACGTACTGACAGTAATAGCTACACCTTC.

This clone came up a few times. The rearrangement uses TRBV18 and TRBJ1-1, with TRBD1 identical over 7 bases. Per germline, CDR1 KGHSH and CDR2 LQKENI. J lost 5 bases, V lost 6 bases, and 6 bases had no gene match. The length of the CDR3 is 13 residues. The CDR3 spells CASSLGTATEAFF. DNA of the CDR3: TGTGCCAGCTCGCTTGGGACAGCTACTGAAGCTTTCTTT.

The V gene is TRBV5-1, the J gene TRBJ2-7, with D perhaps TRBD2 (6 bases). The CDR3 runs 15 residues. V lost 2 bases and J 0 bases, leaving 12 bases between the germline ends. Germline CDR1 is SGHRS and CDR2 is YFSETQ. The CDR3 DNA reads TGCGCCAGCAGCTTTTGGGCGGGGATCTCCTACGAGCAGTACTTC. Its protein product is CASSFWAGISYEQYF.